A selection of T cell receptor beta chains follows, all from one sample in a study of brain T cells in children with intractable seizures. Sequencing used immunoSEQ multiplex PCR; TCRdb keeps in-frame clones, though not all of them. The table has a few hundred thousand clones, about 93% seen once. The material was peripheral blood, obtained roughly 5 months after surgery. The receptor source for this set is a boy under two years old with tuberous sclerosis and intractable seizures. The CDR3 runs from the conserved cysteine through the conserved F or W. A D gene is named only where the DNA matches it firmly. Expanded clones get a size class; other rows say once, few or many, or leave the size out.

-	TRBV2	TRBJ2-2	-	CASSMTIGGELFF	TGTGCCAGCAGTATGACGATAGGGGGGGAGCTGTTTTTT
-	TRBV27	TRBJ2-6	once	CASRGLNSGANVLTF	TGTGCCAGCAGGGGACTGAACTCTGGGGCCAACGTCCTGACTTTC
TRBD1	TRBV19	TRBJ1-2	-	CASKRRQGFGYTF	TGTGCCAGTAAGCGGCGACAGGGATTTGGCTACACCTTC
-	TRBV7-3	TRBJ1-1	-	CASSWGWNTEAFF	TGTGCCAGCAGCTGGGGGTGGAACACTGAAGCTTTCTTT
TRBD2	TRBV24-1	TRBJ2-1	few	CATSDGPAGGYNEQFF	TGTGCCACCAGTGATGGTCCCGCGGGAGGTTACAATGAGCAGTTCTTC
-	TRBV7-6	TRBJ1-5	-	CASSPVLGRRPQHF	TGTGCCAGCAGCCCGGTGTTGGGGCGGAGGCCCCAGCATTTT
TRBD2	TRBV2	TRBJ2-7	-	CASSLLAGGSYEQYF	TGTGCCAGCAGTCTACTAGCGGGAGGGTCCTACGAGCAGTACTTC
-	TRBV5-1	TRBJ2-1	-	CASSLVAGAGNEQFF	TGCGCCAGCAGCTTGGTCGCAGGGGCGGGCAATGAGCAGTTCTTC
TRBD2	TRBV2	TRBJ2-7	-	CASSNYGTSGYEQYF	TGTGCCAGTAGTAATTACGGGACTAGCGGCTACGAGCAGTACTTC
-	TRBV4-1	TRBJ2-7	-	CASTPVTGSEQYF	TGCGCCAGCACCCCGGTGACGGGGAGCGAGCAGTACTTC
TRBD1	TRBV5-1	TRBJ1-2	-	CASRWTGDLYGYTF	TGCGCCAGCAGATGGACAGGAGACCTTTATGGCTACACCTTC
TRBD2	TRBV3-1/TRBV3-2	TRBJ2-3	-	CASRDLAGHSGGTDTQYF	TGTGCCAGTCGTGATCTAGCGGGACACTCCGGGGGCACAGATACGCAGTATTTT
-	TRBV13	TRBJ2-1	-	CASSLRNEQFF	TGTGCCAGCAGCCTCCGGAATGAGCAGTTCTTC
TRBD2	TRBV7-2	TRBJ2-1	-	CASSHPLLAVSYNEQFF	TGTGCCAGCAGCCATCCCCTACTAGCGGTCTCCTACAATGAGCAGTTCTTC
TRBD1	TRBV14	TRBJ1-1	-	CASSQGTGGRHTEAFF	TGTGCCAGCAGCCAAGGGACAGGGGGCCGGCACACTGAAGCTTTCTTT
-	TRBV7-8	TRBJ2-7	once	CASSSGISYEQYF	TGTGCCAGCAGCTCTGGGATCTCCTACGAGCAGTACTTC
TRBD2	TRBV11-3	TRBJ2-2	-	CASSLRGDYAKRFTGELFF	TGTGCCAGCAGCTTGCGAGGGGACTACGCAAAAAGATTCACCGGGGAGCTGTTTTTT
-	TRBV27	TRBJ1-4	-	CASSLGQKKNEKLFF	TGTGCCAGCAGTTTAGGACAGAAAAAAAATGAAAAACTGTTTTTT
-	TRBV6-6	TRBJ2-7	once	CASSYGGRYEQYF	TGTGCCAGCAGTTACGGGGGGCGGTACGAGCAGTACTTC
-	TRBV12-3/TRBV12-4	TRBJ2-7	-	CASSPAGSYEQYF	TGTGCCAGCAGTCCCGCAGGGTCCTACGAGCAGTACTTC
TRBD1	TRBV3-1/TRBV3-2	TRBJ1-2	-	CASSHPDRGAYGYTF	TGTGCCAGCAGCCATCCCGACAGGGGTGCCTATGGCTACACCTTC
-	TRBV21-1	TRBJ2-7	-	CASTKFPGQGTEQYF	TGTGCCAGCACCAAATTCCCGGGACAGGGGACCGAGCAGTACTTC
TRBD1	TRBV18	TRBJ2-5	-	CASTKDREETQYF	TGTGCCAGTACCAAGGACAGGGAAGAGACCCAGTACTTC
TRBD2	TRBV3-1/TRBV3-2	TRBJ2-4	once	CASSPRDSGAKNIQYF	TGTGCCAGCAGCCCTCGGGATAGCGGGGCCAAAAACATTCAGTACTTC
TRBD2	TRBV6-5	TRBJ2-5	-	CASSRLAGSQETQYF	TGTGCCAGCAGCCGACTAGCGGGGTCCCAAGAGACCCAGTACTTC
TRBD2	TRBV25-1	TRBJ2-4	-	CASSEGPGTSRKNIQYF	TGTGCCAGCAGTGAAGGCCCCGGGACTAGCAGAAAAAACATTCAGTACTTC
-	TRBV19	TRBJ2-7	once	CASTPQGSGEQYF	TGTGCCAGTACTCCCCAGGGTTCCGGCGAGCAGTACTTC
-	TRBV19	TRBJ1-1	-	CASSMVGLNTEAFF	TGTGCCAGTAGTATGGTGGGGCTGAACACTGAAGCTTTCTTT
TRBD2	TRBV5-1	TRBJ2-5	-	CASSLSGGPQETQYF	TGCGCCAGCAGCTTGTCGGGGGGGCCCCAAGAGACCCAGTACTTC
-	TRBV3-1/TRBV3-2	TRBJ2-5	-	CASSQEGLDRQETQYF	TGTGCCAGCAGCCAAGAAGGTCTGGACCGGCAAGAGACCCAGTACTTC
-	TRBV10-2	TRBJ2-7	-	CASSEALGYEQYF	TGCGCCAGCAGTGAGGCCCTGGGGTACGAGCAGTACTTC
-	TRBV4-1	TRBJ1-2	-	CASSQDIPTVNYGYTF	TGCGCCAGCAGCCAAGATATCCCGACAGTTAACTATGGCTACACCTTC
TRBD2	TRBV29-1	TRBJ2-7	-	CSVVLAGVVSYEQYF	TGCAGCGTTGTACTAGCGGGAGTCGTTTCCTACGAGCAGTACTTC
TRBD2	TRBV5-1	TRBJ2-5	-	CASSFGGSQETQYF	TGCGCCAGCAGCTTCGGGGGGAGTCAAGAGACCCAGTACTTC
-	TRBV25-1	TRBJ1-5	-	CASSESGKGNQPQHF	TGTGCCAGCAGTGAATCCGGGAAAGGCAATCAGCCCCAGCATTTT
TRBD1	TRBV5-1	TRBJ2-7	-	CASSFRDRELEEQYF	TGCGCCAGCAGCTTTCGGGACAGGGAATTAGAGGAGCAGTACTTC
-	TRBV9	TRBJ2-5	-	CASSVAGLSSQETQYF	TGTGCCAGCAGCGTAGCCGGACTAAGCAGTCAGGAGACCCAGTACTTC
TRBD1	TRBV6-2/TRBV6-3	TRBJ1-5	-	CASSYTGQGMGQPQHF	TGTGCCAGCAGTTACACCGGACAGGGGATGGGTCAGCCCCAGCATTTT
TRBD1	TRBV7-9	TRBJ1-4	-	CASSLLEGQGGEKLFF	TGTGCCAGCAGCTTATTAGAGGGACAGGGAGGTGAAAAACTGTTTTTT
TRBD1	TRBV27	TRBJ1-2	-	CASSTLLGQGFYGYTF	TGTGCCAGCAGTACCCTCTTGGGACAGGGGTTCTATGGCTACACCTTC
-	TRBV12-3/TRBV12-4	TRBJ1-1	-	CASIPGGNTEAFF	TGTGCCAGCATCCCTGGGGGGAATACTGAAGCTTTCTTT
-	TRBV10-3	TRBJ1-2	-	CAISRSGTQEGGYTF	TGTGCCATCAGTAGATCCGGGACGCAAGAAGGCGGCTACACCTTC
TRBD1	TRBV28	TRBJ1-2	once	CASSVGTVSSYTF	TGTGCCAGCAGTGTCGGGACAGTTAGTAGCTACACCTTC
TRBD1	TRBV3-1/TRBV3-2	TRBJ1-4	once	CASRPTGITTNEKLFF	TGTGCCAGCAGGCCGACAGGGATTACGACTAATGAAAAACTGTTTTTT
-	TRBV6-2/TRBV6-3	TRBJ2-5	-	CASSPLGRALKETQYF	TGTGCCAGCAGCCCTCTGGGCAGGGCCCTCAAAGAGACCCAGTACTTC
-	TRBV19	TRBJ1-1	once	CASSIVLQRNTEAFF	TGTGCCAGTAGTATAGTGTTACAGCGGAACACTGAAGCTTTCTTT
-	TRBV4-2	TRBJ2-2	-	CASSHGQGANTGELFF	TGTGCCAGCAGCCATGGGCAGGGAGCGAACACCGGGGAGCTGTTTTTT
-	TRBV10-3	TRBJ1-5	-	CAIKGGLGQPQHF	TGTGCCATCAAGGGGGGATTAGGGCAGCCCCAGCATTTT
-	TRBV28	TRBJ1-1	-	CASTDPKGLGTRGGEAFF	TGTGCCAGCACCGACCCTAAGGGCCTGGGAACCCGAGGGGGTGAAGCTTTCTTT
TRBD1	TRBV6-5	TRBJ2-5	-	CASVRQGGETQYF	TGTGCCAGCGTACGACAGGGTGGAGAGACCCAGTACTTC
-	TRBV5-4	TRBJ1-2	-	CASSLGGGIAYGYTF	TGTGCCAGCAGCTTAGGGGGGGGGATCGCCTATGGCTACACCTTC
TRBD2	TRBV6-5	TRBJ2-2	-	CASSSASGRGTGELFF	TGTGCCAGCAGTTCAGCTAGCGGGAGGGGGACCGGGGAGCTGTTTTTT
-	TRBV24-1	TRBJ2-5	-	CATSDFNEETQYF	TGTGCCACCAGTGATTTCAACGAAGAGACCCAGTACTTC
TRBD2	TRBV10-1	TRBJ2-7	few	CASSGSSGSGYEQYF	TGCGCCAGCAGTGGGTCTAGCGGGAGCGGCTACGAGCAGTACTTC
-	TRBV28	TRBJ2-7	-	CASSLSRDIPSYEQYF	TGTGCCAGCAGTTTATCCAGGGACATACCCTCCTACGAGCAGTACTTC
-	TRBV29-1	TRBJ1-2	-	CSVEDRGKAPFNYGYTF	TGCAGCGTTGAAGATCGTGGAAAGGCACCATTTAACTATGGCTACACCTTC
-	TRBV5-1	TRBJ2-7	-	CASSLPGSPYEQYF	TGCGCCAGCAGCCTCCCCGGGAGCCCCTACGAGCAGTACTTC
-	TRBV20-1	TRBJ1-1	once	CSASRVTLNTEAFF	TGCAGTGCTAGTCGTGTTACGTTGAACACTGAAGCTTTCTTT
TRBD1	TRBV6-6	TRBJ1-2	-	CASTRDRVGGYTF	TGTGCCAGCACCCGGGACAGGGTAGGCGGCTACACCTTC
-	TRBV4-1	TRBJ2-7	once	CASSQDSDPGPYEQYF	TGCGCCAGCAGCCAAGATTCGGATCCCGGACCCTACGAGCAGTACTTC